This T cell receptor (beta chain) came from a study of T cell responses to AZD1222 COVID-19 vaccine. About the research overall: Some second doses came at about 4 weeks and others at about 12 weeks; these were pooled.

Worth noting for this clone: Its antigen is not identified.

Points from the study as a whole: Females made up more of the donors, who were largely white British, and clonal diversity may have come out too low.

Trimming removed 0 bases from V and 5 bases from J; junction bases left unmatched: 7. Per germline, CDR1 LGHDT and CDR2 YNNKEL (reference sequence). The CDR3 runs to 17 residues. Here immunoSEQ multiplex PCR was the method, and the copy in TCRdb shows in-frame clones only, minus some. The sample lists around 130,000 clones; approximately 85% were seen once. The chain employs TRBV3-1 (or the pseudogene TRBV3-2) and TRBJ2-3; 11 nucleotides agree with TRBD2. This clonotype originated in an adult in good health. This specimen was peripheral blood, taken on day 0 of AZD1222 vaccination. The CDR3 DNA reads TGTGCCAGCAGCCAAGATCGGGTAGCGGGGGGGAAAGATACGCAGTATTTT. This sequence encodes CASSQDRVAGGKDTQYF.